The 9 T cell receptor beta chains below all came from one sample that was sequenced in a study of cytomegalovirus exposure and HLA in healthy donors. PCR used 60 Vbeta primers and 13 Jbeta primers. Sequenced by immunoSEQ multiplex PCR; TCRdb stores in-frame clones only, minus some. This sample has 85,000 to 130,000 clones, with around 76% found just once. The specimen sequenced was PBMCs. The receptors shown here come from a woman aged 50 to 65 in good health and CMV-seropositive.

The rearrangement uses TRBV12-5 and TRBJ2-2; 7 bases map to TRBD1. CDR3 length equals 16 residues. Looked up from germline, CDR1 is LGHNT and CDR2 is FRNRAP. J gave up 5 bases and V 1 base, and 7 bases lay outside the gene matches. CDR3 residues: CASGLGQGEWTGELFF. For the CDR3, the DNA is TGTGCTAGTGGTTTGGGGCAGGGGGAATGGACCGGGGAGCTGTTTTTT.

V usage is TRBV9 and J usage is TRBJ2-3; the match to TRBD2 covers 12 bases. This CDR3 has 18 amino acids. The germline CDR1 and CDR2 sequences are SGDLS and YYNGEE. V lost 0 bases to trimming and J lost 2 bases; unmatched junction nucleotides: 7. CDR3 region: CASSVGASGGGFTDTQYF. The CDR3 DNA follows: TGTGCCAGCAGCGTAGGAGCTAGCGGGGGGGGTTTCACAGATACGCAGTATTTT. The complete variable domain, with remaining parts taken from reference TRBV9 and TRBJ2-3, reads DSGVTQTPKHLITATGQRVTLRCSPRSGDLSVYWYQQSLDQGLQFLIQYYNGEERAKGNILERFSAQQFPDLHSELNLSSLELGDSALYFCASSVGASGGGFTDTQYFGPGTRLTVL.

The chain recombines TRBV19 with TRBJ2-3; D unresolved. The V end lost 10 bases, the J end lost 1 base, and 12 bases lay between the germline ends. CDR1 and CDR2 (germline): LNHDA, SQIVND (reference sequence). The CDR3 extends over 13 amino acids. CDR3 coding DNA: TGTGCCACTATCGGTCAGGGCACAGATACGCAGTATTTT. It is translated as CATIGQGTDTQYF.

This sequence joins TRBV6-1 and TRBJ2-7; maybe TRBD2 (5 bases). V lost 6 bases and J lost 2, with 17 bases in between. The CDR3 sequence is 15 residues long. The germline gives CDR1 MNHNS, CDR2 SASEGT. CDR3 protein: CASSQGRTPTYEQYF. CDR3 coding DNA: TGTGCCAGCAGCCAAGGCCGGACTCCTACCTACGAGCAGTACTTC.

This sequence joins TRBV19 and TRBJ2-2; D perhaps matches TRBD2 (6 bases). Germline-derived CDR1 and CDR2 are LNHDA and SQIVND (reference sequence). The CDR3 has 15 residues. Between the trimmed V and J ends, which lost 6 bases and 4 bases, there was a span of 15 bases. CDR3 sequence (DNA): TGTGCCAGTAGCCCTCTAGGCGGGGCCACCGGGGAGCTGTTTTTT. It specifies CASSPLGGATGELFF.

This CDR3 is CASIDRDHNEQFF. In DNA form, the CDR3 reads TGTGCCAGCATTGACAGGGACCACAATGAGCAGTTCTTC. V usage is TRBV7-9 and J usage is TRBJ2-1, with 7 bases lining up with TRBD1. This CDR3 spans 13 amino acids. Germline V gene data show CDR1 as SEHNR and CDR2 as FQNEAQ (reference sequence). J gave up 5 bases and V 7 bases, and 5 bases lay outside the gene matches. The full variable domain, its missing parts supplied by reference TRBV7-9 and TRBJ2-1, is DTGVSQNPRHKITKRGQNVTFRCDPISEHNRLYWYRQTLGQGPEFLTYFQNEAQLEKSRLLSDRFSAERPKGSFSTLEIQRTEQGDSAMYLCASIDRDHNEQFFGPGTRLTVL.

V and J are TRBV5-4 and TRBJ2-3; a weak D match, TRBD2 (6 bases). The V and J ends lost 4 bases and 0 bases respectively, with 12 bases between them. The CDR3 loop spans 15 amino acids. Germline V CDR1 and CDR2: SGHNT, YYREEE (reference sequence). The CDR3 DNA reads as TGTGCCAGCAGCAGGGTAGCGGCAAGCACAGATACGCAGTATTTT. Translating it yields CASSRVAASTDTQYF.

This clone showed up just once. This rearrangement joins TRBV6-6 to TRBJ2-1; 8 bases map to TRBD1. The CDR3 runs to 15 residues. V was pared by 0 bases and J by 6 bases, with 4 bases of the junction left unmatched. CDR1 MNHNY and CDR2 SVGAGI come from the germline V gene (reference sequence). CDR3 sequence: CASSYSGTGSNEQFF. The CDR3 DNA reads as TGTGCCAGCAGTTACTCGGGGACAGGATCCAATGAGCAGTTCTTC.

The CDR3 sequence: CATSLVGGSTEAFF. The CDR3 coding sequence is TGTGCCACTTCCCTAGTGGGGGGATCCACTGAAGCTTTCTTT. The chain has TRBV19 and TRBJ1-1; D possibly corresponds to TRBD1 (5 bases). Germline-derived CDR1 and CDR2 are LNHDA and SQIVND (reference sequence). The CDR3 totals 14 residues. V lost 10 bases and J lost 4, with 19 bases in between.